Sequencing of this TCR beta chain was carried out in a study of vaccination and CD4 T cells after COVID-19. The J segment lost 1 base and the V segment lost 4 bases, leaving 13 bases of the junction unmatched. The CDR3 extends over 16 amino acids. Per germline, CDR1 DFQATT and CDR2 SNEGSKA (reference sequence). A remark on this clonotype: What it binds is not known.

The treatment denotes: roughly 11-day PBMC culture with coronavirus spike peptide pools or control peptides (ViraFEST assay). Cultures used more than 1.5 million PBMCs per well, about 10 IU/ml IL-2 and about 10 ug/ml peptides. Sequencing of cultured CD4+ T cell DNA used the Oncomine TCR Beta short-read assay. TCRdb reanalysed the PCR reads using MiXCR and keeps one entry per CDR3 protein. The sample yields nearly 15,000 distinct CDR3 sequences, 53% seen once. The starting material was CD4+ T cells from blood, cultured in vitro, obtained before SARS-CoV-2 vaccination. The chain links TRBV20-1 to TRBJ2-7; TRBD1 matches at 7 bases. This sequence was found in a human donor who had recovered from COVID-19. Here the CDR3 reads CSATQYRDRLSYEQYF. In DNA form, the CDR3 reads TGCAGTGCTACCCAGTACAGGGACAGATTATCCTACGAGCAGTACTTC.